This note documents a single T cell receptor beta chain sequence. Its antigen is not known. At one end the junction does not follow the germline gene, possibly because of a read error. This specimen comes from a study of tumor and adjacent non-tumor tissue in lung cancer. Overall study: Around 4.2 million productive TCRbeta reads were obtained per sample on average.

Whole-study findings and limits: Significantly higher TCR diversity was found in tumor than normal lung.

Three rounds of nested PCR, following a modified ARM-PCR protocol, produced the TCRbeta library. TCRdb recomputed calls from the multiplex PCR reads with MiXCR, one row per CDR3 protein. The sample yields about 76,000 distinct CDR3 sequences, roughly 80% seen once. The template was RNA from unsorted bulk tissue. More than 3 cm separated this lung sample from the edge of the tumor. Donors were chemotherapy-naive, newly diagnosed lung cancer surgical patients in China, August–late 2014. What was sequenced was distant non-tumor lung tissue. This clonotype was sampled from a man aged 55 to 70 with non-small cell lung cancer.

CDR3 coding DNA: TGTGCCACCAGTGAGGACAGAGGGGACACTGAAGCATTCTTT. This sequence encodes CATSEDRGDTEAFF. The chain couples TRBV6-1 to TRBJ1-1; D might be TRBD1 (6 bases). The CDR3 spans 14 residues. Germline CDR1 reads MNHNS; CDR2 reads SASEGT.